These 9 T cell receptor beta chains were all obtained from the same sample, sequenced in a study of T-cell memory formation after mild COVID-19 (dated by TCRdb to the early 2020s). The library was built by means of 5' RACE. Sequencing relied on an Illumina NovaSeq 6000. TCRdb reprocessed the public reads (quality trimming at Q25 with fastp, clone calling with MiXCR) and kept in-frame beta chains. Rows with a matching CDR3 protein are joined into one entry that keeps the most common DNA and genes. The sample data list about 360,000 distinct CDR3 sequences, and under 15% of these were observed just once. The ten largest clones add up to 20% to 25% of the sample. Sequencing used PBMCs or a T cell subset sorted from them (not recorded which). The receptors here all came from a man younger than 35 who had mild COVID-19 (a few samples of this study predate the infection). The sample titles of this study are shuffled in the database, so cell type and time point are left out; the donor was told from shared clones.

J is TRBJ2-2 and V is TRBV10-3, with TRBD1 matching over 9 bases. Germline values: CDR1 ENHRY, CDR2 SYGVKD. The trim removed 6 bases at V and 6 bases at J, leaving 5 bases unmatched. The CDR3 is made up of 14 amino acids. This chain's CDR3 is CAISRTGEAGELFF. The DNA for the CDR3 is TGTGCCATCAGCCGGACAGGGGAAGCCGGGGAGCTGTTTTTT.

This sequence joins TRBV9 and TRBJ2-1; the D gene could be TRBD1 or TRBD2 (5 bases each). Germline CDR1 is SGDLS and CDR2 is YYNGEE. The V and J ends lost 0 bases and 9 bases respectively, with 10 bases between them. The CDR3 runs to 13 residues. The CDR3 coding sequence is TGTGCCAGCAGCGTAGAGAGAGGGACTGAGCAGTTCTTC. Translation gives CASSVERGTEQFF.

This clonotype came up a few times. The V call is TRBV5-1, the J call TRBJ1-4; D call uncertain. Germline CDR1 is SGHRS and CDR2 is YFSETQ. CDR3 length: 15 residues. Trimming took off 4 bases at V and 0 bases at J, with 10 bases between the two ends. The CDR3 region has the DNA TGCGCCAGCAGCCAACCGGGTGCAACTAATGAAAAACTGTTTTTT. Translation: CASSQPGATNEKLFF.

This rearrangement joins TRBV7-9 to TRBJ2-2, with 8 bases matching TRBD1. V trimming: 2 bases; J trimming: 5 bases; junction bases outside the gene matches: 4. The CDR3 sequence is 15 residues long. CDR1 is SEHNR and CDR2 is FQNEAQ in the germline V gene (reference sequence). The CDR3 DNA sequence: TGTGCCAGCAGCTTATCAGGGGGCAGAACCGGGGAGCTGTTTTTT. This encodes CASSLSGGRTGELFF. The full variable domain, rest sourced from reference TRBV7-9 and TRBJ2-2, is DTGVSQNPRHKITKRGQNVTFRCDPISEHNRLYWYRQTLGQGPEFLTYFQNEAQLEKSRLLSDRFSAERPKGSFSTLEIQRTEQGDSAMYLCASSLSGGRTGELFFGEGSRLTVL.

The V call is TRBV27, the J call TRBJ2-3; D is perhaps TRBD1 or TRBD2 (5 bases each). V lost 4 bases to trimming and J lost 3 bases, with 14 bases between them. Germline CDR1 and CDR2: MNHEY and SMNVEV (reference sequence). This CDR3 is built from 15 residues. This CDR3 is CASSYGARHTDTQYF. For the CDR3, the DNA is TGTGCCAGCAGTTACGGGGCACGCCATACAGATACGCAGTATTTT.

This clonotype was observed a few times. J is TRBJ2-1 and V is TRBV6-2 or TRBV6-3; D call uncertain. Between the trimmed V and J ends, which lost 3 bases and 10 bases, there was a span of 10 bases. The CDR3 sequence is 12 residues long. From germline, CDR1 is MNHEY and CDR2 SVGEGT. The CDR3 DNA sequence: TGTGCCAGCAGTTATTTGTGGACGGAGCAGTTCTTC. Its translation is CASSYLWTEQFF.

The V and J genes are TRBV30 and TRBJ2-6; D gene uncertain. Germline loops: CDR1 GTSNPN, CDR2 SVGIG (reference sequence). V was shortened by 0 bases and J by 0 bases, with 6 bases between the two germline ends. This CDR3 has 15 residues. CDR3 nucleotides: TGTGCCTGGAGTGTGGCGTCCTCTGGGGCCAACGTCCTGACTTTC. This gives the protein CAWSVASSGANVLTF. Looking up the rest from reference TRBV30 and TRBJ2-6 gives the full variable domain: SQTIHQWPATLVQPVGSPLSLECTVEGTSNPNLYWYRQAAGRGLQLLFYSVGIGQISSEVPQNLSASRPQDRQFILSSKKLLLSDSGFYLCAWSVASSGANVLTFGAGSRLTVL.

This chain uses TRBV20-1 with TRBJ1-1; 7 bases fit TRBD1. This CDR3 is 14 amino acids long. Germline CDR1 DFQATT, CDR2 SNEGSKA (reference sequence). Losses at the gene ends were 6 bases for V and 1 base for J; bases not matched to a gene: 8. DNA of the CDR3: TGCAGTGCAAGACAGGGCCATAAGAACACTGAAGCTTTCTTT. Its translation is CSARQGHKNTEAFF.

The table lists this clonotype with many counts. V gene TRBV5-1 combines with J gene TRBJ1-1; 7 bases map to TRBD1. Germline CDR1 reads SGHRS; CDR2 reads YFSETQ. The V and J ends lost 0 bases and 0 bases, in that order; junction bases with no gene match: 14. This CDR3 comprises 19 residues. This CDR3 is CASSLGRRDSYLMNTEAFF. CDR3 bases: TGCGCCAGCAGCTTGGGCCGACGGGACAGCTACCTCATGAACACTGAAGCTTTCTTT.